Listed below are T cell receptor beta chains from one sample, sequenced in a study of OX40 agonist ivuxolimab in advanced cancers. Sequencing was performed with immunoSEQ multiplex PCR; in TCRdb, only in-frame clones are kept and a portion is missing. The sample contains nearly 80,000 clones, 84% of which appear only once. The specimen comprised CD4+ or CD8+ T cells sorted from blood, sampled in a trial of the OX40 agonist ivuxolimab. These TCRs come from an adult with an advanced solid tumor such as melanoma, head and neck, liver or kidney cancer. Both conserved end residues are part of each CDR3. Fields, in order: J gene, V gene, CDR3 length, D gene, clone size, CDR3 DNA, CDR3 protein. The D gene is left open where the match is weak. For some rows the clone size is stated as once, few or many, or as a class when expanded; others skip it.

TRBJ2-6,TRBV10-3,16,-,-,TGTGCCATCAGTGCCGGAGGGGTCTCTGGGGCCAACGTCCTGACTTTC,CAISAGGVSGANVLTF
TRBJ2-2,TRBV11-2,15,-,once,TGTGCCAGCAGCTTAGACGCGGGGGCCACCGGGGAGCTGTTTTTT,CASSLDAGATGELFF
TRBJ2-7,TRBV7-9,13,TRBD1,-,TGTGCCAGCAGCCCCGACAGGGACTACGAGCAGTACTTC,CASSPDRDYEQYF
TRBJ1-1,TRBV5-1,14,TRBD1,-,TGCGCCAGCAGCCGGGACAGGGGGAACACTGAAGCTTTCTTT,CASSRDRGNTEAFF
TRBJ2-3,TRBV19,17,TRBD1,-,TGTGCCAGTAGTATTGACAGGGCGGTAAGGAGCACAGATACGCAGTATTTT,CASSIDRAVRSTDTQYF
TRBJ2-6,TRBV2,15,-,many,TGTGCCAGCAGTGCTGACAGGACTGGGGCCAACGTCCTGACTTTC,CASSADRTGANVLTF
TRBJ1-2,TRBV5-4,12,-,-,TGTGCCAGCAGCCTTGATTCGGGGGGCTACACCTTC,CASSLDSGGYTF
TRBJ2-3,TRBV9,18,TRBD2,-,TGTGCCAGCAGCGTACCCTCCGGACTAGCGGGGGGCACAGATACGCAGTATTTT,CASSVPSGLAGGTDTQYF
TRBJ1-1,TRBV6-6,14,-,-,TGTGCCAGCAGTTACTCGCGGGATTGGACTGAAGCTTTCTTT,CASSYSRDWTEAFF
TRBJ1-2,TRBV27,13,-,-,TGTGCCAGCAGTATTGGGGCTAACTATGGCTACACCTTC,CASSIGANYGYTF
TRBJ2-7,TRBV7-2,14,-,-,TGTGCCAGCAGCTTAGTTTTGCGATCCTACGAGCAGTACTTC,CASSLVLRSYEQYF
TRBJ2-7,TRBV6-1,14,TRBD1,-,TGTGCCAGCAGTCTTAGGACAGGGGTCTACGAGCAGTACTTC,CASSLRTGVYEQYF
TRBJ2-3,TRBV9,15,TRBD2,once,TGTGCCAGCAGCGGGCAGACTAGCGGGGGGGCTACGCAGTATTTT,CASSGQTSGGATQYF
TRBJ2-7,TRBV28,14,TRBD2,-,TGTGCCAGCAGTTGGACTAGCGGGTACTACGAGCAGTACTTC,CASSWTSGYYEQYF
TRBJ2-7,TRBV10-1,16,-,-,TGCGCCAGCAAAAACCCAACAGGGGGGGTTCCATACGAGCAGTACTTC,CASKNPTGGVPYEQYF
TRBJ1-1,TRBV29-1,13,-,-,TGCAGCGTTGAAAGTGGTATAGACGCTGAAGCTTTCTTT,CSVESGIDAEAFF
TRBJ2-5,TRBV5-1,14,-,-,TGCGCCAGCAGCTTGGAACGGCCACAAGAGACCCAGTACTTC,CASSLERPQETQYF
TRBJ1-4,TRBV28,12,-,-,TGTGCCAGCAGTTTTTTTTCCGAAAAACTGTTTTTT,CASSFFSEKLFF
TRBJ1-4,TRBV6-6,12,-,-,TGTGCCACCAGTGTCGCATTGGAAAAACTGTTTTTT,CATSVALEKLFF
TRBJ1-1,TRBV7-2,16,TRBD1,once,TGTGCCAGCAGAACCGAGGGGGCAAAGTGGGACACTGAAGCTTTCTTT,CASRTEGAKWDTEAFF
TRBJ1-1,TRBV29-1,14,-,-,TGCAGCGCGAAGACGAGGACGACCAACACTGAAGCTTTCTTT,CSAKTRTTNTEAFF
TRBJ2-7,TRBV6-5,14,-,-,TGTGCCATCAGTGTTGTTGGGTTTCCCTACGAGCAGTACTTC,CAISVVGFPYEQYF